This is a list of T cell receptor beta chains from one sample in a study of T-cell reconstitution after alpha-beta-depleted transplantation in children. Via MiXCR, TCRdb re-called the PCR reads, giving one row per CDR3 protein. Of 450,000 to 600,000 distinct CDR3 sequences in the sample, 10% to 15% were seen once. Sequencing used PBMCs, mostly from graft donor cells, obtained 360 days after TCRalphabeta/CD19-depleted stem cell transplant. These receptors came from a male patient younger than 18 who had a stem cell transplant for acute myeloid leukemia, so the T cells may come from the graft donor. Each CDR3 is given without its conserved first and last residue.

TRBJ1-1,TRBV6-5,ASSYMTALGNTEAF
TRBJ1-3,TRBV28,ASSYGTGLISGNTIY
TRBJ2-7,TRBV7-7,ASSPLPGQSNEQY
TRBJ1-5,TRBV3-1,ASSLRRDGDNQPQH
TRBJ2-7,TRBV18,ASSRGTSSIYEQY
TRBJ2-5,TRBV14,ASSPIAGLTQETQY
TRBJ2-1,TRBV27,ASSLYGTIINEQF
TRBJ2-2,TRBV12-3/TRBV12-4,ASTLLLGSLVAGELF
TRBJ2-2,TRBV24-1,ATAGPGELF
TRBJ1-4,TRBV7-2,ASSFAGTGGEKLF
TRBJ1-1,TRBV29-1,SVVGVAGTEAF
TRBJ2-5,TRBV2,ASINRQASETQY
TRBJ2-5,TRBV5-6,ASSLAGGMSWETQY
TRBJ2-1,TRBV3-1,ASSLLPPAVVSNEQF
TRBJ2-5,TRBV4-2,ASSQVGTSGPETQY
TRBJ2-1,TRBV18,ASSPLDMWGNSYNEQF
TRBJ2-3,TRBV20-1,SARDWGGQTDTQY
TRBJ2-7,TRBV6-2/TRBV6-3,ASSPGLAGPSSYEQY
TRBJ2-3,TRBV7-3,ASSQRGLGTDTQY
TRBJ1-5,TRBV4-2,ASSQGQGGTNQPQH
TRBJ2-1,TRBV4-3,ASSQDLSGSSYNEQF
TRBJ2-1,TRBV4-3,ASSQDHAGGFFNEQF
TRBJ1-1,TRBV12-3/TRBV12-4,ASSPLGPNTEAF
TRBJ2-3,TRBV7-3,ASSITYAGTSGKRVTDTQY
TRBJ2-7,TRBV7-8,ASSLRDRHYEQY
TRBJ2-1,TRBV19,ARYNEQF
TRBJ1-1,TRBV28,ASSGMGLMNTEAF
TRBJ2-1,TRBV20-1,SARESGLDYNEQF
TRBJ2-1,TRBV20-1,SASGTGGPSGDNEQF
TRBJ2-2,TRBV20-1,SARAATGLPGELF
TRBJ2-1,TRBV28,ASSWAGGPYNEQF
TRBJ2-2,TRBV5-1,ASNNKGQGASGELF
TRBJ2-7,TRBV27,ASSLGASGRTSYEQY
TRBJ2-1,TRBV12-3/TRBV12-4,ASSSLPSGRRIREQF
TRBJ1-5,TRBV4-3,ASSQATGGNQPQH
TRBJ2-3,TRBV12-3/TRBV12-4,ASRSGGTDTQY
TRBJ2-3,TRBV28,ASSSSGTSGRDTQY
TRBJ2-5,TRBV12-3/TRBV12-4,ASSSGTGGAGQETQY
TRBJ2-1,TRBV18,ASSPPGGAYNEQF
TRBJ2-7,TRBV5-1,ASSLRTVTYEQY
TRBJ2-4,TRBV20-1,CARDRWGFRKNIQY